This entry lists 7 T cell receptor beta chains sequenced from one sample in a study of OX40 agonist ivuxolimab in advanced cancers. Method: immunoSEQ multiplex PCR; TCRdb's copy keeps in-frame clones and lacks some. The sample has around 67,000 clones; 80% are singletons. This sample comprised CD4+ or CD8+ T cells sorted from blood, obtained in a trial of the OX40 agonist ivuxolimab. These receptors originate from an adult with an advanced solid tumor such as melanoma, head and neck, liver or kidney cancer.

V and J are TRBV18 and TRBJ1-2, with D possibly being TRBD1 (6 bases). The CDR3 loop spans 16 amino acids. CDR1 and CDR2 (germline): KGHSH, LQKENI. The V end lost 2 bases, the J end lost 4 bases, and 17 bases lay between the germline ends. The chain's CDR3 is CASSPVKRQAFYGYTF. CDR3 bases: TGTGCCAGCTCACCAGTTAAGCGACAGGCGTTCTATGGCTACACCTTC. Supplemented by reference TRBV18 and TRBJ1-2, the full variable domain reads NAGVMQNPRHLVRRRGQEARLRCSPMKGHSHVYWYRQLPEEGLKFMVYLQKENIIDESGMPKERFSAEFPKEGPSILRIQQVVRGDSAAYFCASSPVKRQAFYGYTFGSGTRLTVV.

This clone has a single count. This chain uses TRBV6-1 with TRBJ2-7; D gene ambiguous. V shed 2 bases and J shed 2 bases, with 7 bases lying between them. The CDR3 is 13 amino acids. Germline V gives CDR1 MNHNS, CDR2 SASEGT. The CDR3, as DNA: TGTGCCAGCAGTGAATTCGGCCCCTACGAGCAGTACTTC. Protein: CASSEFGPYEQYF.

This chain joins TRBV4-1 and TRBJ1-1; unclear D gene. Germline values: CDR1 MGHRA, CDR2 YSYEKL. CDR3 size: 13 residues. V lost 4 bases and J lost 8, with 14 bases in between. Here the CDR3 reads CASSLIDGGEAFF. The CDR3 region has the DNA TGCGCCAGCAGCCTCATAGACGGCGGGGAAGCTTTCTTT.

The gene calls are TRBV5-6 and TRBJ2-7; D call uncertain. The CDR3 sequence is 13 residues long. Looked up from germline, CDR1 is SGHDT and CDR2 is YYEEEE. Trimming cost V 1 base and J 3 bases, with 8 bases left between them. CDR3 loop: CASSLSLGYEQYF. The CDR3 bases are TGTGCCAGCAGCTTGTCGTTGGGCTACGAGCAGTACTTC.

The J gene is TRBJ2-1, the V gene TRBV9; TRBD2 might be the D (5 bases). This CDR3 is built from 13 residues. CDR1 and CDR2 from the germline V gene are SGDLS and YYNGEE. Between the trimmed V and J ends, which lost 0 bases and 9 bases, there was a span of 10 bases. Here the CDR3 DNA reads TGTGCCAGCAGCGTAGGAGGGCTTATTGAGCAGTTCTTC. It yields the protein CASSVGGLIEQFF. Complete variable domain (other parts from reference TRBV9 and TRBJ2-1): DSGVTQTPKHLITATGQRVTLRCSPRSGDLSVYWYQQSLDQGLQFLIQYYNGEERAKGNILERFSAQQFPDLHSELNLSSLELGDSALYFCASSVGGLIEQFFGPGTRLTVL.

V gene TRBV5-4 combines with J gene TRBJ1-2; D unclear. The V end was cut by 5 bases, the J end by 0 bases, with 11 bases between. The CDR3 contains 14 residues. Germline CDR1 is SGHNT and CDR2 is YYREEE (reference sequence). CDR3 amino acids: CASSALQANYGYTF. The CDR3 DNA reads TGTGCCAGCAGTGCCCTCCAGGCTAACTATGGCTACACCTTC.

The CDR3 is CASSYSPSGGETQYF. The CDR3 DNA is TGTGCCAGCAGTTACTCGCCTAGCGGGGGTGAGACCCAGTACTTC. The chain recombines TRBV6-5 with TRBJ2-5, with 10 bases fitting TRBD2. The CDR3 extends over 15 amino acids. The V gene end was trimmed by 0 bases and the J gene end by 5 bases; junction bases not matched to a gene: 3. Germline assignment: CDR1 MNHEY and CDR2 SVGAGI.